The clone carrying this TCR beta chain showed up many times. Its target is not known. This record comes from a study of T cells in Graves' hyperthyroidism and ophthalmopathy. The study's findings and limits: Blood also carried most thyroid clonotypes expanded above 0.001.

Graves' hyperthyroidism was deemed stable given no ophthalmopathy progression within 18 months. Exclusion of a patient resulted from uncontrolled infection, other autoimmune disease, pregnancy or lactation. The source of the PBMCs was less than 12 ml of fresh peripheral blood. RNA transcripts provided the source from which TCR beta CDR3 regions were amplified. First-round RT-PCR of the TCR CDR3 relied on the HTBI primer set. TCRdb recomputed calls from the multiplex PCR reads with MiXCR, one row per CDR3 protein. The data hold around 290,000 distinct CDR3 sequences, with roughly an eighth observed a single time. The sequencing input was blood. This TCR was recovered from a woman aged 40 to 50 with Graves' hyperthyroidism.

The CDR3 here is CASSSGQGNTEAFF. The CDR3 nucleotides read TGTGCCAGCAGTTCGGGACAGGGTAACACTGAAGCTTTCTTT. The chain recombines TRBV12-3 or TRBV12-4 with TRBJ1-1; TRBD1 aligns across 9 bases. This CDR3 comprises 14 residues. After removal of 4 bases from V and 2 bases from J, the junction contained 2 bases not matched to a gene.